This T cell receptor (beta chain) was obtained from a study of blood T cells in healthy people across ages. Study-level information: Template switching caught about one barcoded beta molecule for each two T cells.

Note on this clonotype: As yet, its antigen is unknown.

Then a second PCR, running roughly 6 to 12 cycles, was carried out with a sample-barcoded 5' primer and a J-beta primer mix. A single record per CDR3 protein comes from TCRdb applying MiXCR to the 5' RACE reads. The sample has roughly 1.7 million distinct CDR3 sequences, roughly 32% seen once. General study results and limits: Unsorted PBMC material precluded a definitive naive versus antigen-experienced comparison.

The CDR3 is 15 amino acids. Trimming took 2 bases from V and 8 from J, leaving 19 bases between them. The germline CDR1 and CDR2 sequences are SQVTM and ANQGSEA. Material for sequencing was blood. The TCR comes from a woman aged 25 to 39 in good health. The V and J genes are TRBV29-1 and TRBJ2-1; a possible D gene is TRBD1 (5 bases). CDR3: CSVERGRGPSDEQFF. DNA of the CDR3: TGCAGCGTTGAAAGGGGAAGGGGCCCCTCTGATGAGCAGTTCTTC.